A selection of T cell receptor beta chains follows, all from one sample in a study of blood T cell repertoires in COVID-19. The assay was immunoSEQ multiplex PCR, and TCRdb's table has in-frame clones only and misses some. The table lists over 200,000 clones, around 85% of them singletons. The sequenced sample was peripheral blood. These receptors came from a human donor in a cohort sampled during active COVID-19. CDR3s include the opening cysteine and the closing phenylalanine or tryptophan. Fields, in order: D gene, J gene, CDR3 length, clone size, V gene, CDR3 protein, CDR3 DNA. The D gene is left open where the match is weak. Expanded clones get a size class; other rows say once, few or many, or leave the size out.

-,TRBJ2-7,13,once,TRBV7-6,CASSLGGGYEQYF,TGTGCCAGCAGCTTAGGAGGGGGCTACGAGCAGTACTTC
-,TRBJ1-4,15,-,TRBV27,CASRPTGGAVEKLFF,TGTGCCAGCAGACCGACCGGGGGGGCTGTTGAAAAACTGTTTTTT
-,TRBJ1-2,13,-,TRBV12-3/TRBV12-4,CASTKDRNYGYTF,TGTGCCAGCACCAAAGACAGGAACTATGGCTACACCTTC
-,TRBJ2-7,13,-,TRBV3-1/TRBV3-2,CASSVQGTYEQYF,TGTGCCAGCAGTGTACAGGGAACCTACGAGCAGTACTTC
-,TRBJ2-3,15,-,TRBV27,CASSSTHPSTDTQYF,TGTGCCAGCAGTTCGACACACCCTAGCACAGATACGCAGTATTTT
-,TRBJ1-2,16,-,TRBV27,CASSPRRDPAAGGYTF,TGTGCCAGCAGTCCCAGACGGGATCCCGCGGCGGGTGGCTACACCTTC
-,TRBJ2-2,16,-,TRBV18,CASSPLSVSNTGELFF,TGTGCCAGCTCACCACTGAGCGTCTCGAACACCGGGGAGCTGTTTTTT
-,TRBJ2-7,13,-,TRBV6-2/TRBV6-3,CASSYGPGDEQYF,TGTGCCAGCAGTTACGGTCCAGGGGACGAGCAGTACTTC
-,TRBJ2-2,13,few,TRBV9,CASSDNVAGELFF,TGTGCCAGCAGTGACAATGTGGCAGGGGAGCTGTTTTTT
-,TRBJ1-5,15,-,TRBV27,CASSLSRGGGRPQHF,TGTGCCAGCAGTTTATCCCGCGGCGGTGGCAGGCCCCAGCATTTT
-,TRBJ2-1,15,-,TRBV7-2,CASSLAGGAYNEQFF,TGTGCCAGCAGCTTAGCTGGCGGGGCCTACAATGAGCAGTTCTTC
TRBD2,TRBJ2-1,16,-,TRBV4-3,CASSHLAGGAGNEQFF,TGCGCCAGCAGCCACCTAGCGGGAGGGGCGGGAAATGAGCAGTTCTTC
TRBD1,TRBJ1-6,15,-,TRBV6-1,CASSELQGANSPLHF,TGTGCCAGCAGTGAACTACAGGGGGCCAATTCACCCCTCCACTTT
TRBD2,TRBJ2-2,16,few,TRBV15,CATSGSSGRYTGELFF,TGTGCCACCAGCGGTTCTAGCGGGAGGTACACCGGGGAGCTGTTTTTT
TRBD2,TRBJ2-1,18,-,TRBV4-1,CASSHLRPGLAGGTEQFF,TGCGCCAGCAGCCACCTAAGGCCGGGACTAGCGGGAGGAACTGAGCAGTTCTTC
-,TRBJ2-5,14,-,TRBV4-1,CASSQYLIRETQYF,TGCGCCAGCAGCCAATACTTGATCCGGGAGACCCAGTACTTC
-,TRBJ2-1,14,few,TRBV6-5,CASSYSTRLAEQFF,TGTGCCAGCAGTTACTCGACTCGGCTAGCCGAGCAGTTCTTC
-,TRBJ2-7,15,-,TRBV18,CASSPQRPPSYEQYF,TGTGCCAGCTCACCACAGCGGCCCCCCTCCTACGAGCAGTACTTC
TRBD1,TRBJ2-7,15,-,TRBV11-2,CASSLVDRGSYEQYF,TGTGCCAGCAGCTTAGTGGACAGGGGCTCCTACGAGCAGTACTTC
-,TRBJ1-1,12,-,TRBV7-2,CASSYPGLEAFF,TGTGCCAGCAGCTACCCGGGTCTCGAAGCTTTCTTT
-,TRBJ1-3,17,few,TRBV7-2,CASSLQGSIGAGNTIYF,TGTGCCAGCAGCTTACAGGGGAGCATCGGCGCTGGAAACACCATATATTTT
-,TRBJ2-7,15,-,TRBV6-5,CASSYGRGGSYEQYF,TGTGCCAGCAGTTACGGCAGAGGGGGTTCCTACGAGCAGTACTTC
-,TRBJ1-5,14,-,TRBV6-1,CASSERDWNQPQHF,TGTGCCAGCAGTGAGCGGGACTGGAATCAGCCCCAGCATTTT
TRBD2,TRBJ2-7,17,-,TRBV2,CASRTGTSGGYSYEQYF,TGTGCCAGCAGGACCGGGACTAGCGGGGGGTACTCCTACGAGCAGTACTTC
TRBD1,TRBJ1-6,12,-,TRBV28,CASGQGNSPLHF,TGTGCCAGCGGACAGGGAAATTCACCCCTCCACTTT
-,TRBJ1-1,16,-,TRBV20-1,CSASFRGLVGGSEAFF,TGCAGTGCTAGTTTCAGGGGCCTGGTTGGGGGTTCTGAAGCTTTCTTT
TRBD1,TRBJ1-6,15,-,TRBV7-9,CASSLVGTENSPLHF,TGTGCCAGCAGCTTAGTGGGGACAGAGAATTCACCCCTCCACTTT
-,TRBJ2-1,13,-,TRBV12-3/TRBV12-4,CASSRGVVGEQFF,TGTGCCAGCTCCAGGGGGGTAGTAGGTGAGCAGTTCTTC
-,TRBJ2-7,11,-,TRBV7-8,CASSLDSEQYF,TGTGCCAGCAGCTTAGACAGCGAGCAGTACTTC
-,TRBJ2-1,12,-,TRBV11-1,CASIDKYNEQFF,TGTGCCAGCATCGACAAGTACAATGAGCAGTTCTTC
-,TRBJ2-7,13,-,TRBV11-2,CASSLSGSYEQYF,TGTGCCAGCAGCTTGAGCGGGTCCTACGAGCAGTACTTC
-,TRBJ1-4,15,-,TRBV5-1,CASSSTGTPNEKLFF,TGCGCCAGCAGCTCAACAGGGACCCCTAATGAAAAACTGTTTTTT
-,TRBJ2-5,14,-,TRBV27,CASSDRDSQETQYF,TGTGCCAGCAGTGATCGGGACTCCCAAGAGACCCAGTACTTC
TRBD2,TRBJ2-1,18,-,TRBV28,CASARGTSGMSSYNEQFF,TGTGCCAGCGCCCGGGGGACTAGCGGGATGAGCTCCTACAATGAGCAGTTCTTC
-,TRBJ2-7,15,-,TRBV9,CASSVDTGVRYEQYF,TGTGCCAGCAGCGTCGATACGGGGGTCCGCTACGAGCAGTACTTC
-,TRBJ2-7,14,few,TRBV7-2,CASSPDRLRYEQYF,TGTGCCAGCAGCCCCGACAGGCTACGCTACGAGCAGTACTTC
TRBD1,TRBJ1-4,16,-,TRBV11-2,CASSAPGQGPNEKLFF,TGTGCCAGCAGCGCTCCGGGACAGGGCCCTAATGAAAAACTGTTTTTT
TRBD1,TRBJ2-7,12,-,TRBV30,CAWSQTGNEQYF,TGTGCCTGGAGCCAGACAGGGAACGAGCAGTACTTC
-,TRBJ2-1,14,few,TRBV11-2,CASSPVGSYNEQFF,TGTGCCAGCAGCCCGGTCGGGTCCTACAATGAGCAGTTCTTC
TRBD1,TRBJ2-7,15,once,TRBV5-8,CASSPGDRGWDEQYF,TGTGCCAGCAGCCCAGGTGACAGGGGTTGGGACGAGCAGTACTTC
-,TRBJ1-2,12,few,TRBV3-1/TRBV3-2,CASSQGSSGYTF,TGTGCCAGCAGCCAGGGTTCTAGTGGCTACACCTTC
TRBD2,TRBJ2-7,16,-,TRBV30,CAWSVPVTSGKYEQYF,TGTGCCTGGAGTGTACCTGTGACTAGCGGGAAATACGAGCAGTACTTC
-,TRBJ1-1,15,-,TRBV6-5,CASSYSFTMNTEAFF,TGTGCCAGCAGTTACTCTTTTACTATGAACACTGAAGCTTTCTTT
TRBD1,TRBJ2-6,15,-,TRBV28,CASSMTGTGANVLTF,TGTGCCAGCTCGATGACAGGGACTGGGGCCAACGTCCTGACTTTC
TRBD1,TRBJ2-7,15,-,TRBV5-8,CASSLEQGMDYEQYF,TGTGCCAGCAGCTTGGAACAGGGGATGGACTACGAGCAGTACTTC
-,TRBJ1-5,14,-,TRBV7-9,CASSKDIEGQPQHF,TGTGCCAGCAGCAAGGACATTGAAGGACAGCCCCAGCATTTT
-,TRBJ1-2,14,-,TRBV21-1,CASSKPGQGLGYTF,TGTGCCAGCAGCAAACCGGGACAGGGGCTCGGCTACACCTTC